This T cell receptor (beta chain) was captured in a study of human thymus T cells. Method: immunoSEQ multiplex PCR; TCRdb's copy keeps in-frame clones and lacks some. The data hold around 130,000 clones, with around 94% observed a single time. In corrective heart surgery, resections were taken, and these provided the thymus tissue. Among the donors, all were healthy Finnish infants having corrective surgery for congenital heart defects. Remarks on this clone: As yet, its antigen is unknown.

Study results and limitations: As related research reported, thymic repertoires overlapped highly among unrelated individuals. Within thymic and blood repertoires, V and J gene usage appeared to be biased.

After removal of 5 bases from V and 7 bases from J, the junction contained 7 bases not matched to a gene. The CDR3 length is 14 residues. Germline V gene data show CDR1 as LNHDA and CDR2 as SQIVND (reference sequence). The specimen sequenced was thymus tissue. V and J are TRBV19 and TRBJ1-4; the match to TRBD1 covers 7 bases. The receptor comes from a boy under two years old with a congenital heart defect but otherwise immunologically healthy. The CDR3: CASSSPRGSEKLFF. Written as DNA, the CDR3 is TGTGCCAGTAGTTCCCCCAGGGGGAGTGAAAAACTGTTTTTT.